The 24 T cell receptor beta chains below were found in one sample sequenced in a study of blood T cell repertoires in COVID-19. Some clones are missing from TCRdb's copy, which holds only in-frame ones; the method was immunoSEQ multiplex PCR. The sample contains 140,000 or so clones, about 88% of which appear only once. Sequenced material: peripheral blood. The receptors stem from a human donor with COVID-19, enrolled during active disease. The donor label of this sample is uncertain.

Regarding this clone: A junction end diverges from the germline sequence, so it may reflect a read error. Other DNA variants within this sample encode the same CDR3. J is TRBJ2-3 and V is TRBV7-7, with D possibly being TRBD1 (5 bases). Germline CDR1 is SSHAT and CDR2 is FNYEAQ (reference sequence). This CDR3 spans 13 amino acids. CDR3 residues: CASSLGGADTQYF. In DNA form, the CDR3 reads TGTGCTAGCAGCCTCGGTGGGGCCGATACGCAGTATTTT.

The DNA for the CDR3 is TGTGCCAGCAGAAGGGACAGTTCGGGCACTGAAGCTTTCTTT. Translated, it gives CASRRDSSGTEAFF. The chain is built from TRBV7-9 and TRBJ1-1, with 7 nucleotides matching TRBD1. The CDR3 has 14 residues. Trimming removed 6 bases from V and 4 bases from J; junction bases left unmatched: 8. The germline gives CDR1 SEHNR, CDR2 FQNEAQ (reference sequence).

The chain is built from TRBV4-1 and TRBJ1-4; 7 bases are a match to TRBD1. There are 15 residues in the CDR3. With V trimmed by 4 bases and J by 8 bases, 10 bases remained unmatched. Germline V gene sequence: CDR1 MGHRA, CDR2 YSYEKL. The CDR3 loop reads CASSPSYRGKEKLFF. CDR3 coding DNA: TGCGCCAGCAGCCCATCGTACAGGGGAAAAGAAAAACTGTTTTTT.

This chain links TRBV7-9 with TRBJ2-7, with TRBD2 identical over 8 bases. The V gene's germline CDR1 is SEHNR and CDR2 FQNEAQ (reference sequence). The CDR3 consists of 12 residues. V shed 5 bases and J 4 bases; nucleotides not matched to a gene: 1. Here the CDR3 reads CASSPGGYEQYF. DNA of the CDR3: TGTGCCAGCAGCCCGGGGGGGTACGAGCAGTACTTC.

The chain is built from TRBV5-1 and TRBJ2-5; D ambiguous. The germline V and J ends were trimmed by 0 bases and 1 base, with 7 bases remaining between them. CDR1 and CDR2 from the germline V gene are SGHRS and YFSETQ. This CDR3 has 14 amino acids. The CDR3 DNA sequence: TGCGCCAGCAGCTTGGGACTCTTCCAAGAGACCCAGTACTTC. Its translation is CASSLGLFQETQYF.

This clone was seen once. The rearrangement links TRBV9 to TRBJ2-1, with D possibly being TRBD2 (7 bases). Per germline, CDR1 SGDLS and CDR2 YYNGEE. The CDR3 consists of 18 residues. The V end lost 0 bases, the J end lost 1 base, and 17 bases lay between the germline ends. The DNA of the CDR3 is TGTGCCAGCAGCGTAGGGGCGGGGGCGACCAGTTCCTACAATGAGCAGTTCTTC. This translates into CASSVGAGATSSYNEQFF. Combining the CDR3 with reference TRBV9 and TRBJ2-1 gives the whole variable domain DSGVTQTPKHLITATGQRVTLRCSPRSGDLSVYWYQQSLDQGLQFLIQYYNGEERAKGNILERFSAQQFPDLHSELNLSSLELGDSALYFCASSVGAGATSSYNEQFFGPGTRLTVL.

V usage is TRBV6-5 and J usage is TRBJ1-1, with D possibly TRBD1 on 6 matching bases. The CDR3 is 14 residues long. With 4 bases removed from V and 1 base from J, the gap between germline ends came to 10 bases. Germline V CDR1 and CDR2: MNHEY, SVGAGI. CDR3 in DNA: TGTGCCAGCAGTTCCCGGGACAAGAACACTGAAGCTTTCTTT. It translates to CASSSRDKNTEAFF.

The chain combines TRBV11-3 with TRBJ1-2; 9 bases fit TRBD1. The CDR3 is made up of 13 amino acids. Looked up from germline, CDR1 is SGHNT and CDR2 is YENEEA. J was trimmed by 4 bases and V by 5 bases; bases with no gene match: 2. The DNA for the CDR3 is TGTGCCAGCAGCAAGGGACAGGGCTATGGCTACACCTTC. Translated: CASSKGQGYGYTF.

The chain uses TRBV28 and TRBJ1-1; D might be TRBD1 (5 bases). This CDR3 is 15 amino acids long. Trimming left V 1 base short and J 1 base short, with 10 bases between. Germline V gives CDR1 MDHEN, CDR2 SYDVKM. The CDR3 region has the DNA TGTGCCAGCAGTTTATACTTGGGGCCGAACACTGAAGCTTTCTTT. Protein product: CASSLYLGPNTEAFF.

The chain uses TRBV18 and TRBJ1-2, with D possibly TRBD1 on 6 matching bases. V lost 3 bases, J lost 5 bases, and 16 bases lay in between. CDR3 size: 15 residues. Germline V lookup: CDR1 KGHSH, CDR2 LQKENI. CDR3 sequence reads: CASSPNEGVEYGYTF. CDR3 bases: TGTGCCAGCTCACCCAACGAGGGGGTTGAGTATGGCTACACCTTC.

CDR3 sequence: CASSQRGTGVGNTIYF. DNA of the CDR3: TGTGCCAGCAGCCAACGGGGGACAGGGGTCGGAAACACCATATATTTT. This chain joins TRBV3-1 (or the pseudogene TRBV3-2) and TRBJ1-3, with 10 bases lining up with TRBD1. CDR1 is LGHDT, CDR2 YNNKEL, per germline (reference sequence). The CDR3 runs to 16 residues. V was pared by 2 bases and J by 4 bases, with 5 bases of the junction left unmatched.

The rearrangement links TRBV29-1 to TRBJ1-1, with 10 bases identical to TRBD1. J gave up 1 base and V 7 bases, and 3 bases lay outside the gene matches. Germline V gene lookup returns CDR1 SQVTM and CDR2 ANQGSEA. The CDR3 has 13 amino acids. CDR3 in amino acids: CSGQGAWNTEAFF. DNA of the CDR3: TGCAGCGGACAGGGGGCGTGGAACACTGAAGCTTTCTTT.

This clone was observed once. The chain couples TRBV29-1 to TRBJ2-4, with 7 bases aligning to TRBD1. Germline CDR1 reads SQVTM; CDR2 reads ANQGSEA. Losses at the gene ends were 0 bases for V and 6 bases for J; bases not matched to a gene: 11. This CDR3 has 16 amino acids. CDR3 coding DNA: TGCAGCGTTGAAGACCATCTTACAGGGGCCCTAAACATTCAGTACTTC. Translation gives CSVEDHLTGALNIQYF.

This clone was seen only once. The CDR3 nucleotides are TGTGCCAGCTCAACCGATACAGGGCCAATAGGAGCTTTCTTT. Protein: CASSTDTGPIGAFF. The chain employs TRBV18 and TRBJ1-1, with D possibly matching TRBD1 (6 bases). Trimming left V 5 bases short and J 10 bases short, with 20 bases between. This CDR3 is 14 amino acids long. Germline V gene sequence: CDR1 KGHSH, CDR2 LQKENI.

V gene TRBV21-1 combines with J gene TRBJ2-5; the table's D gene call, TRBD1, was not cross checked with the DNA. TRBV21-1 is described as a pseudogene. The CDR3 is 15 amino acids. This CDR3 is CASSKGTGWRETQYF. The CDR3 DNA reads TGTGCCAGCAGCAAAGGGACAGGGTGGAGAGAGACCCAGTACTTC.

This chain uses TRBV28 with TRBJ2-5; D is undetermined. Trimming took 5 bases from V and 5 from J, leaving 9 bases between them. Per the germline V gene, CDR1 is MDHEN and CDR2 is SYDVKM. CDR3 length: 12 residues. CDR3 sequence (DNA): TGTGCCAGCAGTGCGATTACGGAGACCCAGTACTTC. Translated, it gives CASSAITETQYF. The full variable domain, with the rest looked up from reference TRBV28 and TRBJ2-5, is DVKVTQSSRYLVKRTGEKVFLECVQDMDHENMFWYRQDPGLGLRLIYFSYDVKMKEKGDIPEGYSVSREKKERFSLILESASTNQTSMYLCASSAITETQYFGPGTRLLVL.

The V gene is TRBV19, the J gene TRBJ1-1, with D unclear. Trimming cost V 3 bases and J 5 bases, with 16 bases left between them. The CDR3 extends over 15 amino acids. The germline CDR1 and CDR2 sequences are LNHDA and SQIVND (reference sequence). CDR3 protein: CASSIQWSGGTEAFF. For the CDR3, the DNA is TGTGCCAGTAGTATTCAGTGGTCAGGAGGGACTGAAGCTTTCTTT.

There are a few counts of this clone. Within the sample, other DNA sequences also encode this same CDR3. V gene TRBV5-4 combines with J gene TRBJ2-2; 9 bases map to TRBD1. The germline CDR1 and CDR2 sequences are SGHNT and YYREEE (reference sequence). There are 15 residues in the CDR3. V was pared by 0 bases and J by 3 bases, with 0 bases of the junction left unmatched. CDR3 protein: CASSLGQGDTGELFF. CDR3 coding DNA: TGTGCCAGCAGCTTGGGACAGGGGGACACCGGGGAGCTGTTTTTT.

V is TRBV7-3 and J is TRBJ2-5, with a tentative D call TRBD1 (7 bases). The germline V gene encodes CDR1 SGHTA and CDR2 FQGTGA. Trimming removed 4 bases from V and 7 bases from J, with 10 bases in between. The CDR3 is 12 amino acids. The CDR3 protein is CASSSQGGTQYF. For the CDR3, the DNA is TGTGCCAGCAGCTCTCAGGGGGGGACCCAGTACTTC.

CDR3 bases: TGCGCCAGCAGCCAGGGGGACAGGGATTACACTGAAGCTTTCTTT. Translating gives CASSQGDRDYTEAFF. The rearrangement links TRBV5-1 to TRBJ1-1; the match to TRBD1 covers 9 bases. CDR3 size: 15 residues. V gave up 4 bases and J gave up 3 bases; unmatched junction bases: 7. Germline-derived CDR1 and CDR2 are SGHRS and YFSETQ.

The chain carries TRBV4-1 and TRBJ1-5; D is possibly TRBD1 (5 bases). The CDR3 is 16 amino acids. V lost 0 bases and J lost 7, with 16 bases in between. Germline CDR1 MGHRA, CDR2 YSYEKL. The CDR3, as DNA: TGCGCCAGCAGCCAAGATTATCGGCAGGGAGGACAGCCCCAGCATTTT. The encoded protein is CASSQDYRQGGQPQHF.

The gene calls are TRBV3-1 (or the pseudogene TRBV3-2) and TRBJ2-1, with TRBD1 matching over 11 bases. The CDR3 covers 15 residues. V shed 7 bases and J 4 bases; nucleotides not matched to a gene: 6. Germline V gives CDR1 LGHDT, CDR2 YNNKEL (reference sequence). The CDR3 DNA sequence: TGTGCCAGCACGCCAGGACAGGGGGCTTACAATGAGCAGTTCTTC. Amino acids: CASTPGQGAYNEQFF.

The chain is built from TRBV4-2 and TRBJ1-2, with a tentative D call TRBD1 (5 bases). The CDR3 is 16 amino acids. Germline CDR1 and CDR2: LGHNA and YNFKEQ. V dropped 1 base and J dropped 4 bases, with 16 bases sitting between them. In DNA form, the CDR3 reads TGTGCCAGCAGCCAAGCCGGCGGCGGGACTAGCTATGGCTACACCTTC. Translation: CASSQAGGGTSYGYTF.

This CDR3 reads CASSPRYRNTEAFF. CDR3 nucleotide sequence: TGTGCCAGCTCACCGCGATACAGGAACACTGAAGCTTTCTTT. This chain uses TRBV18 with TRBJ1-1; D gene ambiguous. The V gene's germline CDR1 is KGHSH and CDR2 LQKENI. This CDR3 has 14 amino acids. V was cut by 3 bases and J by 1 base, with 9 bases left in between.